The T cell receptor beta chain described here comes from a study of cytomegalovirus exposure and HLA in healthy donors. Per the germline V gene, CDR1 is SGHAT and CDR2 is FQNNGV. The V end was cut by 0 bases, the J end by 6 bases, with 5 bases between. The CDR3 spans 13 residues. As concerns this clone: Its antigen is as yet unknown.

Study-wide points: Reports described diagnosis of cytomegalovirus status by the classifier as highly specific and sensitive.

The method was immunoSEQ multiplex PCR; TCRdb's version includes in-frame clones alone and lacks a portion of them. The sample has under 300,000 clones, nearly 90% seen once. This clonotype originated in a woman aged 18 to 35 in good health and CMV-seronegative. The V gene is TRBV11-2, the J gene TRBJ2-2; D gene unclear. Source material: PBMCs. This chain's CDR3 is CASSLDYPGELFF. DNA for the CDR3: TGTGCCAGCAGCTTAGACTACCCCGGGGAGCTGTTTTTT. Together with reference TRBV11-2 and TRBJ2-2, the CDR3 gives the full variable domain: EAGVAQSPRYKIIEKRQSVAFWCNPISGHATLYWYQQILGQGPKLLIQFQNNGVVDDSQLPKDRFSAERLKGVDSTLKIQPAKLEDSAVYLCASSLDYPGELFFGEGSRLTVL.